The rows below give T cell receptor beta chains drawn from one sample of a study of blood T cell repertoires in COVID-19. Using immunoSEQ multiplex PCR, the repertoire was profiled, and TCRdb retains in-frame clones only, with some absent. Found here are 100,000 to 150,000 clones, 81% of them singletons; the top ten hold about 17%. Sequencing was done on a sample of peripheral blood. The receptor source for this set is a man aged 25-45 years with COVID-19, enrolled during active disease. Both conserved end residues are part of each CDR3. A D gene is named only where the DNA matches it firmly. Not all rows give a size; the values are once, few, many and, for expanded clones, a class.

J gene: TRBJ2-7; V gene: TRBV5-6; D gene: TRBD1; clone size: .; CDR3 DNA: TGTGCCAGCAGCACCGGGACAGGGGGCATCTACGAGCAGTACTTC; CDR3 protein: CASSTGTGGIYEQYF
J gene: TRBJ2-7; V gene: TRBV5-4; D gene: TRBD2; clone size: few; CDR3 DNA: TGTGCCAGCAGCCAGGGACTAGCGGGGGCCACCTACGAGCAGTACTTC; CDR3 protein: CASSQGLAGATYEQYF
J gene: TRBJ2-2; V gene: TRBV19; D gene: .; clone size: .; CDR3 DNA: TGTGCCAGTAGTAGAGAAGAGACGGACAGCGCGAACACCGGGGAGCTGTTTTTT; CDR3 protein: CASSREETDSANTGELFF
J gene: TRBJ2-5; V gene: TRBV21-1; D gene: .; clone size: .; CDR3 DNA: .; CDR3 protein: CASSKWGRGTQYF
J gene: TRBJ2-3; V gene: TRBV4-2; D gene: TRBD2; clone size: few; CDR3 DNA: TGTGCCAGCAGCCATGGGGGACTAGCGGGGACCACAGATACGCAGTATTTT; CDR3 protein: CASSHGGLAGTTDTQYF
J gene: TRBJ1-5; V gene: TRBV5-5; D gene: .; clone size: .; CDR3 DNA: TGTGCCAGCAGCTGGTGGGAGACTAGCAATCAGCCCCAGCATTTT; CDR3 protein: CASSWWETSNQPQHF
J gene: TRBJ1-6; V gene: TRBV7-2; D gene: TRBD1; clone size: few; CDR3 DNA: TGTGCCAGCAGCTCCGCCGGACAGGGGAATTCACCCCTCCACTTT; CDR3 protein: CASSSAGQGNSPLHF
J gene: TRBJ1-6; V gene: TRBV27; D gene: .; clone size: few; CDR3 DNA: TGTGCCAGCAGTTTATCGATGGGGGCTAATTCACCCCTCCACTTT; CDR3 protein: CASSLSMGANSPLHF
J gene: TRBJ1-1; V gene: TRBV30; D gene: .; clone size: .; CDR3 DNA: TGTGCCTGGAGTTTCGACAAAAACACTGAAGCTTTCTTT; CDR3 protein: CAWSFDKNTEAFF
J gene: TRBJ1-2; V gene: TRBV4-1; D gene: .; clone size: .; CDR3 DNA: TGCGCCAGCAGCCAGAACGGAGTCCTTAACTATGGCTACACCTTC; CDR3 protein: CASSQNGVLNYGYTF
J gene: TRBJ1-2; V gene: TRBV5-8; D gene: .; clone size: .; CDR3 DNA: TGTGCCAGCAGCTTGTGGGGGACAAATGAGGAGACATACTATGGCTACACCTTC; CDR3 protein: CASSLWGTNEETYYGYTF
J gene: TRBJ2-7; V gene: TRBV14; D gene: TRBD2; clone size: few; CDR3 DNA: TGTGCCAGCAGCCCTCTAGGTCTAGCGGGAGGCCGGCAATACGAGCAGTACTTC; CDR3 protein: CASSPLGLAGGRQYEQYF
J gene: TRBJ1-2; V gene: TRBV28; D gene: TRBD1; clone size: .; CDR3 DNA: TGTGCCAGCAGTTTAGCCCGGGACAGGGATGGCTACACCTTC; CDR3 protein: CASSLARDRDGYTF
J gene: TRBJ2-2; V gene: TRBV28; D gene: TRBD2; clone size: few; CDR3 DNA: TGTGCCAGCAGCCACGGGACTAGCGGGAGGGCCGGGGAGCTGTTTTTT; CDR3 protein: CASSHGTSGRAGELFF
J gene: TRBJ1-6; V gene: TRBV4-3; D gene: TRBD1; clone size: .; CDR3 DNA: TGCGCCAGCAGCCCGGGACAGGGGAATTCACCCCTCCACTTT; CDR3 protein: CASSPGQGNSPLHF
J gene: TRBJ1-3; V gene: TRBV11-2; D gene: TRBD1; clone size: .; CDR3 DNA: TGTGCCAGCAGCTTAGAGGAGGGGGCGATCACTGGAAACACCATATATTTT; CDR3 protein: CASSLEEGAITGNTIYF
J gene: TRBJ1-1; V gene: TRBV5-4; D gene: .; clone size: .; CDR3 DNA: TGTGCCAGCAGCTTGGGGGCAGGGCTTGAGAACACTGAAGCTTTCTTT; CDR3 protein: CASSLGAGLENTEAFF
J gene: TRBJ2-3; V gene: TRBV6-5; D gene: TRBD1; clone size: .; CDR3 DNA: TGTGCCAGCAGTCATCCGGGACAGCTCACAGATACGCAGTATTTT; CDR3 protein: CASSHPGQLTDTQYF
J gene: TRBJ1-2; V gene: TRBV28; D gene: .; clone size: .; CDR3 DNA: TGTGCCAGCAGTTTTCATGGGACAAACTATGGCTACACCTTC; CDR3 protein: CASSFHGTNYGYTF
J gene: TRBJ1-1; V gene: TRBV15; D gene: .; clone size: once; CDR3 DNA: TGTGCCACCAGCAGGGAGGATGGGGATACAGGGGCTTTCTTT; CDR3 protein: CATSREDGDTGAFF
J gene: TRBJ2-7; V gene: TRBV2; D gene: .; clone size: few; CDR3 DNA: TGTGCCAGCACCCCTACGTCGGGCAGGGCGAAGGGCGAGCAGTACTTC; CDR3 protein: CASTPTSGRAKGEQYF
J gene: TRBJ2-7; V gene: TRBV28; D gene: TRBD1; clone size: .; CDR3 DNA: TGTGCCAGCAGGAAGAACAGGGGCTCCTACGAGCAGTACTTC; CDR3 protein: CASRKNRGSYEQYF
J gene: TRBJ1-5; V gene: TRBV3-1/TRBV3-2; D gene: .; clone size: .; CDR3 DNA: TGTGCCAGCAGCCAAGGAGGCGGCAATCAGCCCCAGCATTTT; CDR3 protein: CASSQGGGNQPQHF
J gene: TRBJ2-7; V gene: TRBV12-3/TRBV12-4; D gene: TRBD1; clone size: .; CDR3 DNA: TGTGCCAGCAGGGGACAGGGTCTTTACGAGCAGTACTTC; CDR3 protein: CASRGQGLYEQYF
J gene: TRBJ2-3; V gene: TRBV5-6; D gene: TRBD1; clone size: .; CDR3 DNA: TGTGCCAGCAGCTGGATGGGACAGGGCCTCACAGATACGCAGTATTTT; CDR3 protein: CASSWMGQGLTDTQYF
J gene: TRBJ2-7; V gene: TRBV14; D gene: .; clone size: .; CDR3 DNA: TGTGCCAGCAGCCAAGTAGGAAGGGAGTACTACGAGCAGTACTTC; CDR3 protein: CASSQVGREYYEQYF
J gene: TRBJ2-1; V gene: TRBV7-8; D gene: .; clone size: .; CDR3 DNA: TGTGCCAGCAGCGCCCGACTAGTGAATGAGCAGTTCTTC; CDR3 protein: CASSARLVNEQFF
J gene: TRBJ2-1; V gene: TRBV28; D gene: .; clone size: once; CDR3 DNA: TGTGCCAGCAGTTTTAGTACTATTAGCAATGAGCAGTTCTTC; CDR3 protein: CASSFSTISNEQFF
J gene: TRBJ2-3; V gene: TRBV10-3; D gene: .; clone size: .; CDR3 DNA: TGTGCCATCAGTGAGGAGGCGGATACGCAGTATTTT; CDR3 protein: CAISEEADTQYF